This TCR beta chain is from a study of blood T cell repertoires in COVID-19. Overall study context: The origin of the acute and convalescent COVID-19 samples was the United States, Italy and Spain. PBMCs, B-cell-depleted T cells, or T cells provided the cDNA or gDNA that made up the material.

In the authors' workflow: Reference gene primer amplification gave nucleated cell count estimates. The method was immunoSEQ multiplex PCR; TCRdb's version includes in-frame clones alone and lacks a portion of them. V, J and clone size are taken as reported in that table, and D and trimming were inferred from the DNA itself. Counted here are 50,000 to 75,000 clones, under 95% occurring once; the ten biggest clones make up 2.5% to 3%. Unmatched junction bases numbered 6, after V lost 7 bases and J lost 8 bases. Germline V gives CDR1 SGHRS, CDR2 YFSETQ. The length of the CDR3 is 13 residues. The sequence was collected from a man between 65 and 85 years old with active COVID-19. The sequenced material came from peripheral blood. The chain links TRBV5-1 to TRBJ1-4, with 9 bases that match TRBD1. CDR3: CASSTGGYEKLFF. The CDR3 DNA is TGCGCCAGCTCGACAGGGGGGTACGAAAAACTGTTTTTT.